The rows below give T cell receptor beta chains drawn from one sample of a study of a mutant IDH1 vaccine in newly diagnosed glioma. The method was immunoSEQ multiplex PCR; TCRdb's version includes in-frame clones alone and lacks a portion of them. The sample has some 60,000 clones, under 85% seen once. These receptors' targets are unknown. The sample in question was PBMCs, obtained from a glioma patient whose treatment included an IDH1 peptide vaccine. The source is a woman aged 45-65 years with glioma. The CDR3 runs from the conserved cysteine through the conserved F or W. The D gene is left open where the match is weak. Size values are once, few and many counts, or a class for expanded clones, and some rows have none.

>NA|TRBJ1-1|NA|TRBV5-5
TGTGCCAGCAGCTTAACCGGGACAAGAGCCACTGAAGCTTTCTTT
CASSLTGTRATEAFF
>NA|TRBJ1-6|NA|TRBV6-5
TGTGCCAGCAGTTCGTCCCATAATTCACCCCTCCACTTT
CASSSSHNSPLHF
>NA|TRBJ1-3|NA|TRBV5-3
TGTGCCAGAAGCCCGGGACCTGGAAACACCATATATTTT
CARSPGPGNTIYF
>TRBD1|TRBJ1-2|NA|TRBV19
TGTGCCAGTAGCCCGAGACAGGGGGGAAACTATGGCTACACCTTC
CASSPRQGGNYGYTF
>NA|TRBJ2-1|NA|TRBV7-2
TGTGCCAGCAGCTTAGTATTGGGGGTCAATGAGCAGTTCTTC
CASSLVLGVNEQFF
>TRBD1|TRBJ2-7|NA|TRBV2
TGTGCCAGCTATTACAGGGGGCTGGCCTACGAGCAGTACTTC
CASYYRGLAYEQYF
>NA|TRBJ2-7|once|TRBV2
TGTGCCAGCAGTGTGATCAGCGAGCAGTACTTC
CASSVISEQYF
>NA|TRBJ2-5|NA|TRBV6-6
TGTGCCAGCAGCTCTCGCGGACGCGAGGAGACCCAGTACTTC
CASSSRGREETQYF
>NA|TRBJ2-7|NA|TRBV5-6
TGTGCCAGCAGCCTTAGCGGCTACGAGCAGTACTTC
CASSLSGYEQYF
>NA|TRBJ1-2|NA|TRBV1
TGCACCAGCAGCCAAGATTCCAGGGCCGATGGCTACACCTTC
CTSSQDSRADGYTF
>NA|TRBJ1-3|NA|TRBV9
TGTGCCAGCAGTTCGTACAGTCTACCCGATGGAAACACCATATATTTT
CASSSYSLPDGNTIYF
>NA|TRBJ1-5|NA|TRBV5-1
TGCGCCAGCAGCTTCGAAGGTGATCAGCCCCAGCATTTT
CASSFEGDQPQHF
>TRBD1|TRBJ1-6|NA|TRBV4-3
TGCGCCAGCAGCCAAAACGGACAGGGGAATAATTCACCCCTCCACTTT
CASSQNGQGNNSPLHF
>NA|TRBJ1-3|NA|TRBV7-9
TGTGCCAGCAGCCCTGTTGCATCTGGAAACACCATATATTTT
CASSPVASGNTIYF
>TRBD2|TRBJ2-1|NA|TRBV6-5
TGTGCCAGCAGCCCTAGCGGGGGCCCCAATGAGCAGTTCTTC
CASSPSGGPNEQFF
>NA|TRBJ2-2|NA|TRBV12-1
TGTGCCAGCAGCCCCGGCACCGGGGAGCTGTTTTTT
CASSPGTGELFF
>NA|TRBJ1-2|few|TRBV7-2
TGTGCCAGCAGCTCCAACCGGGACACTCGAAACTATGGCTACACCTTC
CASSSNRDTRNYGYTF
>NA|TRBJ2-3|NA|TRBV4-1
TGCGCCAGCAGCCAAGAAGGTGCGGGGGCCCCAGATACGCAGTATTTT
CASSQEGAGAPDTQYF
>NA|TRBJ1-1|NA|TRBV2
TGTGCCAGCAGTGAGGGGGGACGGCTAGAAGCTTTCTTT
CASSEGGRLEAFF
>NA|TRBJ2-5|NA|TRBV7-9
TGTGCCAGCAGCTTAGGTAGTAGCGGACCGGCCCAGTACTTC
CASSLGSSGPAQYF
>NA|TRBJ1-1|NA|TRBV10-1
TGCGCCAGCAGTGAAAGGGGTCTGTTCACTGAAGCTTTCTTT
CASSERGLFTEAFF
>TRBD2|TRBJ2-7|once|TRBV5-5
TGTGCCAGCAGCTCAAGGACTAGCGGGGGGTACGAGCAGTACTTC
CASSSRTSGGYEQYF
>NA|TRBJ1-2|NA|TRBV29-1
TGCAGCGTTGCTCGTTTGACGGTCGCCGGGGCGGATGGCTACACCTTC
CSVARLTVAGADGYTF
>NA|TRBJ2-6|NA|TRBV7-7
TGTGCCAGCAGCCGAACACGGCCACAAAGTCGGGCCAACGTCCTGACTTTC
CASSRTRPQSRANVLTF
>NA|TRBJ1-2|NA|TRBV5-4
TGTGCCAGCAGCCCCGGGCGCACATATGGTGGCTACACCTTC
CASSPGRTYGGYTF
>NA|TRBJ2-5|NA|TRBV2
TGTGCCAGCGAGGGGATTTGGACAGACCAAGAGACCCAGTACTTC
CASEGIWTDQETQYF
>NA|TRBJ1-5|NA|TRBV19
TGTGCCAGTACCAAGACATGGGGAGGCAATCAGCCCCAGCATTTT
CASTKTWGGNQPQHF
>NA|TRBJ2-1|once|TRBV27
TGTGCCAGCAGTTTAGGGGACCCGAGCTCCTACAATGAGCAGTTCTTC
CASSLGDPSSYNEQFF
>TRBD1|TRBJ1-6|few|TRBV19
TGTGCCAGTAGTTACTTCGGACAGGGTAATAATTCACCCCTCCACTTT
CASSYFGQGNNSPLHF
>NA|TRBJ2-2|NA|TRBV5-4
TGTGCCAGCAGCTTGCCGTATGGAGGCACCGGGGAGCTGTTTTTT
CASSLPYGGTGELFF
>TRBD2|TRBJ2-3|NA|TRBV6-6
TGTGCCAGCAGCCTTGGACTAGATACAGATACGCAGTATTTT
CASSLGLDTDTQYF
>NA|TRBJ1-2|NA|TRBV7-2
TGTGCCAGCAGCTTTACAGGGCACCGGCAGGAGGGCTACACCTTC
CASSFTGHRQEGYTF
>NA|TRBJ1-1|NA|TRBV10-1
TGCGCCAGCAGTGAGTCCCGTATGAACACTGAAGCTTTCTTT
CASSESRMNTEAFF
>NA|TRBJ1-2|NA|TRBV7-7
TGTGCTAGCAGCTCCCGGACGGTAAAACCCAAAGACTATGGCTACACCTTC
CASSSRTVKPKDYGYTF
>NA|TRBJ1-1|few|TRBV6-5
TGTGCCAGCAGTTACCCCGGCGCTGAAGCTTTCTTT
CASSYPGAEAFF
>NA|TRBJ2-7|NA|TRBV15
TGTGCCACCAGCAGAGTAGGCGGGGCCGGCAACGAGCAGTACTTC
CATSRVGGAGNEQYF
>NA|TRBJ2-3|NA|TRBV6-6
TGTGCCAGCAGTCAGTGGCAAGATACGCAGTATTTT
CASSQWQDTQYF
>TRBD1|TRBJ1-3|NA|TRBV2
TGTGCCAGCAGTCCCGACAGGGCCTCTGGAAACACCATATATTTT
CASSPDRASGNTIYF
>NA|TRBJ1-2|NA|TRBV28
TGTGCCAGCGGACTCAGGGTGCAGGGCTACACCTTC
CASGLRVQGYTF
>TRBD1|TRBJ1-4|NA|TRBV5-1
TGCGCCAGCAGCACCGACAGGGGGAACGAAAAACTGTTTTTT
CASSTDRGNEKLFF
>NA|TRBJ2-5|NA|TRBV2
TGTGCCAGCGGGAGGGACAGTATTCAAGAGACCCAGTACTTC
CASGRDSIQETQYF
>NA|TRBJ1-5|NA|TRBV10-3
TGTGCCATCAGTGTAATAGGCAATCAGCCCCAGCATTTT
CAISVIGNQPQHF
>TRBD2|TRBJ2-5|NA|TRBV28
TGTGCCAGCAGCTTAACGGGACTAGCCCAAGAGACCCAGTACTTC
CASSLTGLAQETQYF
>NA|TRBJ1-1|few|TRBV9
TGTGCCAGCAGATCTAGGATCAACACTGAAGCTTTCTTT
CASRSRINTEAFF
>TRBD2|TRBJ2-7|once|TRBV25-1
TGTGCCAGCAGTGTAACTAGCGACCCCTCCTACGAGCAGTACTTC
CASSVTSDPSYEQYF
>NA|TRBJ1-1|NA|TRBV11-2
TGTGCCAGCAGCTTAAATAGGGCAGCATCTGAAGCTTTCTTT
CASSLNRAASEAFF
>NA|TRBJ2-1|NA|TRBV30
TGTGCCTGGGCAATAGGGCCCTCCCTGGACAATGAGCAGTTCTTC
CAWAIGPSLDNEQFF
>TRBD1|TRBJ1-5|once|TRBV5-3
TGTGCCAGAGGGCTTCGGGACAGGGGGAAAGATCAGCCCCAGCATTTT
CARGLRDRGKDQPQHF
>TRBD1|TRBJ1-3|NA|TRBV5-8
TGTGCCAGCAGCTTAACCGGGACAGAGAGCTCTGGAAACACCATATATTTT
CASSLTGTESSGNTIYF
>NA|TRBJ1-5|NA|TRBV12-5
TGTGCTAGTGCCACCCCTACGACACCGGGAGGCAATCAGCCCCAGCATTTT
CASATPTTPGGNQPQHF
>NA|TRBJ2-7|NA|TRBV7-9
TGTGCCAGCAGCTTAGGACTAGGCGAGCAGTGCTTC
CASSLGLGEQCF
>NA|TRBJ2-7|few|TRBV27
TGTGCCAGCGGAAACTACGAGCAGTACTTC
CASGNYEQYF
>TRBD1|TRBJ2-3|NA|TRBV5-1
TGCGCCAGCAGCCTCAGGGGGTTCATAGATACGCAGTATTTT
CASSLRGFIDTQYF
>TRBD1|TRBJ1-2|NA|TRBV29-1
TGCAGCGCCCAGGGGGACAGGGGCTACACCTTC
CSAQGDRGYTF
>TRBD1|TRBJ1-2|NA|TRBV30
TGTGCCTGGAGTAGAATCTCCGGGACAGGGGGAGGGGGCTACACCTTC
CAWSRISGTGGGGYTF